The 18 T cell receptor beta chains in this list originate from one sample, sequenced in a study of glioma-infiltrating T cells. Using RNA template, CDR3s of TCR alpha and beta were amplified with iRepertoire arm-PCR. TCRdb reprocessed the multiplex PCR reads with MiXCR, giving one entry per CDR3 protein. The sample shows under 150,000 distinct CDR3 sequences, approximately 26% of them seen only once. The sequencing sample was made of glioma tissue, nonneoplastic brain tissue, or PBMCs (not recorded which). Receptors originate from a human donor with low-grade glioma or glioblastoma, undergoing nonglioma brain surgery, or in good health (not recorded which).

The chain joins TRBV6-1 to TRBJ2-7; 7 bases match TRBD1. This CDR3 spans 13 amino acids. V was clipped by 10 bases and J by 1 base; unmatched bases: 7. The V gene's germline CDR1 is MNHNS and CDR2 SASEGT. CDR3 in amino acids: CATMGTESYEQYV. DNA for the CDR3: TGTGCCACTATGGGGACAGAGTCCTACGAGCAGTACGTC.

This clonotype was seen ten or more times. The rearrangement joins TRBV20-1 to TRBJ1-5; 8 bases align to TRBD1. The germline CDR1 and CDR2 sequences are DFQATT and SNEGSKA (reference sequence). The CDR3 loop spans 12 amino acids. V lost 3 bases, J lost 6 bases, and 1 base stayed unmatched. The CDR3 DNA sequence: TGCAGTGCTAGTACAGGGGGTCAGCCCCAGCATTTT. Its translation is CSASTGGQPQHF.

The chain uses TRBV6-1 and TRBJ2-7; perhaps D is TRBD1 or TRBD2 (5 bases each). This CDR3 comprises 14 residues. V was trimmed by 6 bases and J by 4 bases, leaving 16 bases between them. CDR1 is MNHNS, CDR2 SASEGT, per germline. CDR3 DNA: TGTGCCAGCAGAGGGACGGGATTCAATTACGAGCAGTACGTC. Residues: CASRGTGFNYEQYV.

The CDR3 region has the DNA TGTGCCAGCAGCTGGACAGGGATTTCTGCTGGGGCCAACGTCCTGACTTTC. It encodes CASSWTGISAGANVLTF. V and J are TRBV7-9 and TRBJ2-6; 8 bases match TRBD1. V was clipped by 4 bases and J by 2 bases; unmatched bases: 7. Germline assignment: CDR1 SEHNR and CDR2 FQNEAQ (reference sequence). The CDR3 is 17 residues long.

This chain uses TRBV12-3 or TRBV12-4 with TRBJ2-7; D gene uncertain. Trimming took off 4 bases at V and 0 bases at J, with 7 bases between the two ends. CDR3 length equals 13 residues. The DNA of the CDR3 is TGTGCCAGCAGTTCGGGCAACTCCTACGAGCAGTACGTC. This codes for CASSSGNSYEQYV.

The V call is TRBV12-3 or TRBV12-4, the J call TRBJ2-1, with TRBD1 as a possible D gene (6 bases). V dropped 1 base and J dropped 8 bases, with 9 bases sitting between them. The CDR3 runs to 13 residues. The CDR3 DNA follows: TGTGCCAGCAGTTTAGAGAACAGGGATGAGCAGTTCTTC. This translates into CASSLENRDEQFF.

V is TRBV5-1 and J is TRBJ2-5; no reliable D call. Trimming stripped 0 bases from V and 1 base from J, with 13 bases between. Per the germline V gene, CDR1 is SGHRS and CDR2 is YFSETQ. This CDR3 comprises 16 residues. This CDR3 is CASSLEPASTQETQYF. DNA of the CDR3: TGCGCCAGCAGCTTGGAGCCAGCCTCTACCCAAGAGACCCAGTACTTC.

The V call is TRBV20-1, the J call TRBJ2-1; 9 bases are a match to TRBD2. The CDR3 consists of 15 residues. J was trimmed by 5 bases and V by 3 bases; bases with no gene match: 8. Germline V gene data show CDR1 as DFQATT and CDR2 as SNEGSKA (reference sequence). The CDR3 coding sequence is TGCAGTGCTAGGACGCGGGGGGGTGCTGACAATGAGCAGTTCTTC. This encodes CSARTRGGADNEQFF.

The sample holds one count of this clonotype. The rearrangement joins TRBV6-2 or TRBV6-3 to TRBJ1-1; no firm D call. The CDR3 length is 11 residues. CDR1 and CDR2 (germline): MNHEY, SVGEGT. The CDR3 DNA follows: TGTGTTAGCAGTTACGTTTTCGAAGCTTTCTTT. This sequence encodes CVSSYVFEAFF.

This clonotype was seen more than once but under ten times. V is TRBV19 and J is TRBJ2-5; weak D call: TRBD2 (5 bases). CDR1 is LNHDA and CDR2 is SQIVND in the germline V gene (reference sequence). CDR3 length: 15 amino acids. V gave up 4 bases and J gave up 4 bases, with 16 bases separating them. CDR3 protein: CASSRERGPTETQYF. The DNA of the CDR3 is TGTGCCAGTAGTAGGGAGAGAGGCCCCACAGAGACCCAGTACTTC.

The chain employs TRBV7-9 and TRBJ2-7; the D is unclear. Germline assignment: CDR1 SEHNR and CDR2 FQNEAQ (reference sequence). V lost 5 bases and J lost 5, with 10 bases in between. The CDR3 runs to 12 residues. The DNA of the CDR3 is TGTGCCAGCAGCGAAAAGAGACACGAGCAGTACGTC. It yields the protein CASSEKRHEQYV.

In its sample, this clonotype was seen a few times. The CDR3 nucleotides are TGCAGTGCTAGAAACCTAGCGGGGGCTAAAGAGACCCAGTACTTC. It codes for CSARNLAGAKETQYF. The chain combines TRBV20-1 with TRBJ2-5, with TRBD2 matching 10 bases. V was clipped by 2 bases and J by 3 bases; unmatched bases: 6. CDR3 length: 15 residues. CDR1 and CDR2 from the germline V gene are DFQATT and SNEGSKA (reference sequence).

This clonotype was counted only a few times. The chain recombines TRBV12-3 or TRBV12-4 with TRBJ2-5; the D is unclear. Trimming took 2 bases from V and 10 from J, leaving 20 bases between them. The CDR3 extends over 15 amino acids. The CDR3 spells CASSLYSIPRFSQYF. Written as DNA, the CDR3 is TGTGCCAGCAGTTTATACTCCATTCCCCGGTTTAGCCAGTACTTC.

This clonotype showed up many times. This chain links TRBV7-9 with TRBJ1-1; 7 positions match TRBD1. The trim removed 5 bases at V and 7 bases at J, leaving 4 bases unmatched. Germline values: CDR1 SEHNR, CDR2 FQNEAQ (reference sequence). The CDR3 is made up of 12 amino acids. CDR3 in amino acids: CASSQGTVEAFF. Here the CDR3 DNA reads TGTGCCAGCAGCCAAGGGACAGTTGAAGCTTTCTTT.

The chain joins TRBV5-5 to TRBJ2-3, with D perhaps given as TRBD1 or TRBD2 (5 bases each). Germline V gene lookup returns CDR1 SGHKS and CDR2 YYEKEE (reference sequence). V lost 4 bases and J 1 base, leaving 16 bases between the germline ends. This CDR3 region has 16 residues. Written as DNA, the CDR3 is TGTGCCAGCAGCCTCGTGGGGACCGGACGCACAGATACGCAGTATTTT. Translation gives CASSLVGTGRTDTQYF. The variable domain in full, completed from reference TRBV5-5 and TRBJ2-3, reads DAGVTQSPTHLIKTRGQQVTLRCSPISGHKSVSWYQQVLGQGPQFIFQYYEKEERGRGNFPDRFSARQFPNYSSELNVNALLLGDSALYLCASSLVGTGRTDTQYFGPGTRLTVL.

In DNA form, the CDR3 reads TGTGCCAGCAGTGCACCGGGACAGGGATACGAGACCCAGTACTTC. This translates into CASSAPGQGYETQYF. This chain uses TRBV25-1 with TRBJ2-5; TRBD1 matches at 9 bases. The V gene end was trimmed by 4 bases and the J gene end by 5 bases; junction bases not matched to a gene: 8. The length of the CDR3 is 15 residues. Germline lookup yields CDR1 MGHDK and CDR2 SYGVNS.

This clonotype appeared a few times. This rearrangement joins TRBV4-1 to TRBJ1-6, with TRBD1 matching 7 bases. CDR3 length: 17 residues. The V gene end was trimmed by 6 bases and the J gene end by 0 bases; junction bases not matched to a gene: 8. Germline V gene lookup returns CDR1 MGHRA and CDR2 YSYEKL. The CDR3 bases are TGCGCCAGCAGTCCCGGACAGGCGAGCTCCTATAATTCACCCCTCCACTTT. Protein product: CASSPGQASSYNSPLHF.

In the case of this clonotype: One junction end does not reproduce the germline sequence, and a read error may be involved. The chain uses TRBV7-2 and TRBJ2-5; TRBD1 matches at 7 bases. CDR1 is SGHTA, CDR2 FQGNSA, per germline. This CDR3 region has 16 residues. The CDR3 region has the DNA TGTGCCAGCAGTTTAGAGCACAGGGGTTTACAAGAGACCCAGTACTTC. This codes for CASSLEHRGLQETQYF.